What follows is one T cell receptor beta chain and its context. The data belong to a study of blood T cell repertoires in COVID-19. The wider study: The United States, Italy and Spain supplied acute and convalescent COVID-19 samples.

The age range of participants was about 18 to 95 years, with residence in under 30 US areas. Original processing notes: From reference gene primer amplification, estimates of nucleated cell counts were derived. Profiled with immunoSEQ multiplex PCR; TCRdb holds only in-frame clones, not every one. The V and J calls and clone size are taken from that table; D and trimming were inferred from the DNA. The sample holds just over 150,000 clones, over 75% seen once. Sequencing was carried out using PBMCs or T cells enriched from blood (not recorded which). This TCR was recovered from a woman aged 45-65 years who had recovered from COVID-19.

CDR3 coding DNA: TGCGCCAGCAGCTTAACCGGGACAGGGGGCGGACGGGGCACTGAAGCTTTCTTT. It encodes CASSLTGTGGGRGTEAFF. This chain joins TRBV5-1 and TRBJ1-1; 12 nucleotides agree with TRBD1. J gave up 4 bases and V 2 bases, and 12 bases lay outside the gene matches. Per germline, CDR1 SGHRS and CDR2 YFSETQ. The CDR3 sequence is 18 residues long.